A single sample is the source of the 20 T cell receptor beta chains below, sequenced in a study of CD8 T cells in ankylosing spondylitis. Using its own MiXCR run on the 5' RACE reads, TCRdb lists one record per CDR3 protein. The data show 150,000 to 200,000 distinct CDR3 sequences, 15% to 20% seen once. Material: blood, either unsorted or a sorted T cell fraction (not recorded which). The receptor source for this set is a male donor aged 5 to 29 with ankylosing spondylitis or in good health (not recorded which).

This clonotype showed up just a few times. The rearrangement uses TRBV2 and TRBJ2-7; 9 positions match TRBD1. Germline V gene lookup returns CDR1 SNHLY and CDR2 FYNNEI. The V segment lost 6 bases and the J segment 2 bases; nucleotides outside the gene matches: 5. The CDR3 length is 14 residues. This CDR3 reads CASRVQGAAYEQYV. The CDR3 bases are TGTGCCAGCAGAGTACAGGGGGCGGCCTACGAGCAGTACGTC.

The genes are TRBV6-5 and TRBJ1-1; perhaps TRBD1 as D (6 bases). Germline loops: CDR1 MNHEY, CDR2 SVGAGI. Trimming shortened V by 6 bases and J by 5 bases, and 16 bases separated the two germline ends. The CDR3 runs to 14 residues. The CDR3 DNA follows: TGTGCCAGCAGGCGGCAGGGGCGACGAACTGAAGCTTTCTTT. As protein: CASRRQGRRTEAFF.

This clonotype has only a few counts. The chain has TRBV7-6 and TRBJ2-2, with 10 bases fitting TRBD2. CDR1 is SGHVS and CDR2 is FNYEAQ in the germline V gene. V lost 1 base and J lost 4; bases outside the gene matches: 9. The CDR3 totals 18 residues. CDR3 nucleotides: TGTGCCAGCAGCTTAGTGTTCCTAGCGGGAGAAATCACCGGGGAGCTGTTTTTT. Translated: CASSLVFLAGEITGELFF.

The table lists this clonotype with a count of one. The rearrangement uses TRBV24-1 and TRBJ2-3; D ambiguous. Germline V gene data show CDR1 as KGHDR and CDR2 as SFDVKD. The V end lost 8 bases, the J end lost 6 bases, and 8 bases lay between the germline ends. The CDR3 runs to 11 residues. CDR3 bases: TGTGCCACCACCACTCCGGATACGCAGTATTTT. It codes for CATTTPDTQYF.

This clonotype was counted at least ten times. The chain links TRBV6-2 or TRBV6-3 to TRBJ2-1; 9 bases match TRBD2. With V trimmed by 10 bases and J by 7 bases, 11 bases remained unmatched. Germline-derived CDR1 and CDR2 are MNHEY and SVGEGT. The CDR3 extends over 14 amino acids. The CDR3 DNA reads as TGTGCCACCTCCCTGGCGGGAGGGGGTAATGAGCAGTTCTTC. Its translation: CATSLAGGGNEQFF.

This clonotype was counted ten times or more. CDR3 in DNA: TGTGCCACCAGTGATCCCGCGGCAGGGGGCGACACCGGGGAGCTGTTTTTT. Amino acid sequence: CATSDPAAGGDTGELFF. This sequence joins TRBV24-1 and TRBJ2-2, with 8 bases identical to TRBD1. Trimming took 3 bases from V and 3 from J; bases not matched to a gene: 8. The CDR3 loop spans 17 amino acids. Germline CDR1 and CDR2: KGHDR and SFDVKD.

This clonotype appeared many times. V and J are TRBV27 and TRBJ1-1; D remains ambiguous. Trimming removed 7 bases from V and 5 bases from J, with 17 bases in between. This CDR3 has 14 amino acids. Germline V gene data show CDR1 as MNHEY and CDR2 as SMNVEV (reference sequence). The CDR3 loop reads CASTKAGWTTEAFF. The CDR3 DNA is TGTGCCAGCACCAAAGCGGGGTGGACGACTGAAGCTTTCTTT.

CDR3 nucleotide sequence: TGTGCCAGCAGCTCAAGGGCAGGGCGGGGCGGGGAGCTGTTTTTT. Translated: CASSSRAGRGGELFF. The chain links TRBV11-3 to TRBJ2-2; D is possibly TRBD2 (6 bases). Trimming cost V 4 bases and J 7 bases, with 16 bases left between them. The CDR3 is made up of 15 amino acids. Germline CDR1 is SGHNT and CDR2 is YENEEA. Based on the CDR3 plus reference TRBV11-3 and TRBJ2-2, the full variable domain is EAGVVQSPRYKIIEKKQPVAFWCNPISGHNTLYWYLQNLGQGPELLIRYENEEAVDDSQLPKDRFSAERLKGVDSTLKIQPAELGDSAVYLCASSSRAGRGGELFFGEGSRLTVL.

This chain connects TRBV30 to TRBJ2-1; TRBD2 matches at 7 bases. CDR1 is GTSNPN and CDR2 is SVGIG in the germline V gene (reference sequence). This CDR3 is 14 amino acids long. The J segment lost 2 bases and the V segment lost 4 bases, leaving 5 bases of the junction unmatched. CDR3 loop: CAWIGGGPYNEQFF. CDR3 nucleotides: TGTGCCTGGATTGGCGGGGGACCCTACAATGAGCAGTTCTTC. The complete variable domain, with remaining parts taken from reference TRBV30 and TRBJ2-1, reads SQTIHQWPATLVQPVGSPLSLECTVEGTSNPNLYWYRQAAGRGLQLLFYSVGIGQISSEVPQNLSASRPQDRQFILSSKKLLLSDSGFYLCAWIGGGPYNEQFFGPGTRLTVL.

This clonotype was recorded many times. The rearrangement joins TRBV19 to TRBJ2-7, with D perhaps TRBD1 (5 bases). Germline assignment: CDR1 LNHDA and CDR2 SQIVND (reference sequence). Trimming took 7 bases from V and 2 from J, leaving 6 bases between them. The length of the CDR3 is 11 residues. CDR3 DNA: TGTGCCAGTAAAGGGGCCTACGAGCAGTACTTC. This gives the protein CASKGAYEQYF.

This rearrangement joins TRBV4-3 to TRBJ2-7, with D possibly TRBD2 on 5 matching bases. Trimming left V 1 base short and J 5 bases short, with 12 bases between. Germline V gives CDR1 LGHNA, CDR2 YSLEER. This CDR3 is built from 14 residues. The CDR3 here is CASSQAQFGNEQYF. The DNA of the CDR3 is TGCGCCAGCAGCCAAGCTCAGTTCGGGAACGAGCAGTACTTC.

This clonotype was counted ten times or more. This rearrangement joins TRBV20-1 to TRBJ1-5; the D gene is possibly TRBD1 (5 bases). The length of the CDR3 is 13 residues. CDR1 DFQATT and CDR2 SNEGSKA come from the germline V gene (reference sequence). V lost 3 bases and J 6 bases, leaving 12 bases between the germline ends. The DNA of the CDR3 is TGCAGTGCTAGGAGTCAGGGCAGTCAGCCCCAGCATTTT. Encoded protein: CSARSQGSQPQHF.

This clonotype showed up many times. The V gene is TRBV12-3 or TRBV12-4, the J gene TRBJ2-6; 7 bases are a match to TRBD2. CDR3 length equals 16 residues. V shed 7 bases and J 2 bases; nucleotides not matched to a gene: 8. The CDR3 bases are TGTGCCAGCACCCCGGGGGGAGGAACTGGGGCCAACGTCCTGACTTTC. Protein sequence: CASTPGGGTGANVLTF.

This chain links TRBV20-1 with TRBJ2-7; D is possibly TRBD1 (5 bases). Germline-derived CDR1 and CDR2 are DFQATT and SNEGSKA (reference sequence). CDR3 length equals 15 residues. The ends were cut back, 0 bases at V and 5 bases at J, with 17 bases in the middle. CDR3 DNA: TGCAGTGCTAGAGAGTACGCCCTATTGACAGACGAGCAGTACTTC. As protein: CSAREYALLTDEQYF.

This clonotype came up many times. The CDR3 here is CASSHPGPQGEQYF. CDR3 nucleotide sequence: TGCGCCAGCAGCCACCCGGGGCCGCAAGGGGAGCAGTACTTC. The V gene is TRBV4-3, the J gene TRBJ2-7; the D gene could be TRBD1 or TRBD2 (5 bases each). V shed 3 bases and J shed 7 bases, with 16 bases lying between them. This CDR3 spans 14 amino acids. The germline V gene has CDR1 LGHNA and CDR2 YSLEER.

There are many counts of this clonotype. V and J are TRBV6-6 and TRBJ2-7; 7 bases are a match to TRBD2. Germline V CDR1 and CDR2: MNHNY, SVGAGI (reference sequence). The CDR3 sequence is 14 residues long. The V segment lost 8 bases and the J segment 1 base; nucleotides outside the gene matches: 8. The CDR3 DNA is TGTGCCAGCTCCCGGGGCGGGAGATCCTACGAGCAGTACGTC. Encoded protein: CASSRGGRSYEQYV.

The rearrangement links TRBV25-1 to TRBJ2-1; D uncertain. CDR3 length: 13 residues. The V end lost 8 bases, the J end lost 3 bases, and 11 bases lay between the germline ends. Germline V gene data show CDR1 as MGHDK and CDR2 as SYGVNS. CDR3 in amino acids: CASADQNYNEQFF. CDR3 nucleotides: TGTGCCAGCGCGGACCAAAACTACAATGAGCAGTTCTTC.

This clonotype was counted at least ten times. The chain joins TRBV29-1 to TRBJ1-2; TRBD1 matches 7 bases. The germline CDR1 and CDR2 sequences are SQVTM and ANQGSEA. The length of the CDR3 is 13 residues. With 8 bases clipped from V and 1 base from J, the junction kept 7 bases outside the gene matches. CDR3 amino acids: CSSGTVDNYGYTF. CDR3 sequence (DNA): TGCAGCTCCGGGACAGTCGATAACTATGGCTACACCTTC.

This clonotype was detected only once. The chain uses TRBV7-2 and TRBJ2-1; D is undetermined. The V gene lost 5 bases and the J gene lost 0 bases, with 14 bases spanning the gap. Germline V lookup: CDR1 SGHTA, CDR2 FQGNSA. The CDR3 spans 16 residues. CDR3 region: CASSLSAASSYNEQFF. The CDR3 DNA follows: TGTGCCAGCAGCCTCTCCGCGGCAAGCTCCTACAATGAGCAGTTCTTC.

The chain couples TRBV7-6 to TRBJ2-5; D is perhaps TRBD2 (6 bases). V was pared by 1 base and J by 5 bases, with 14 bases between. CDR1 and CDR2 (germline): SGHVS, FNYEAQ. CDR3 length equals 15 residues. The CDR3 nucleotides read TGTGCCAGCAGCTTAGAGGCGGGACCCCGGGAGACCCAGTACTTC. Amino acids: CASSLEAGPRETQYF.